Following are 17 T cell receptor beta chains from one sample sequenced in a study of identical twins. TCRdb called the 5' RACE reads again in MiXCR, with one record for every CDR3 protein. The data contain 690,000 or so distinct CDR3 sequences, less than 7% of them singletons. The sequencing input was naive T cells sorted from blood. The origin of the receptors is a young man in good health.

This clonotype was seen a handful of times. The chain employs TRBV5-1 and TRBJ2-7; tentatively, D is TRBD2 (6 bases). The CDR3 consists of 15 residues. The V gene's germline CDR1 is SGHRS and CDR2 YFSETQ. With 7 bases removed from V and 0 bases from J, the gap between germline ends came to 17 bases. The CDR3 nucleotides are TGCGCCAGCTACATGGTCCCGGGGGACTCCTACGAGCAGTACTTC. Its protein product is CASYMVPGDSYEQYF.

This clonotype has a count of ten or more. The CDR3: CSGRGPDTEAFF. In DNA form, the CDR3 reads TGCAGCGGGAGGGGGCCCGACACTGAAGCTTTCTTT. The chain recombines TRBV29-1 with TRBJ1-1; 7 bases align to TRBD1. The germline V gene has CDR1 SQVTM and CDR2 ANQGSEA. This CDR3 contains 12 residues. With 7 bases clipped from V and 3 bases from J, the junction kept 5 bases outside the gene matches.

The V gene is TRBV24-1, the J gene TRBJ2-1, with D possibly being TRBD2 (5 bases). This CDR3 has 12 residues. Per germline, CDR1 KGHDR and CDR2 SFDVKD. V lost 4 bases, J lost 7 bases, and 7 bases lay in between. For the CDR3, the DNA is TGTGCCACCAGTGACCGAGGGAATGAGCAGTTCTTC. This codes for CATSDRGNEQFF.

In this sample, this clonotype turned up many times. The chain links TRBV5-1 to TRBJ2-1; 8 bases align to TRBD2. Germline lookup yields CDR1 SGHRS and CDR2 YFSETQ. The CDR3 is made up of 17 amino acids. J gave up 0 bases and V 5 bases, and 10 bases lay outside the gene matches. The CDR3 here is CASSYRPGRASYNEQFF. DNA of the CDR3: TGCGCCAGCAGTTACCGCCCCGGGAGGGCCTCCTACAATGAGCAGTTCTTC.

In its sample, this clonotype was seen many times. This sequence joins TRBV20-1 and TRBJ2-5; 9 positions match TRBD1. The CDR3 runs 13 residues. CDR1 DFQATT and CDR2 SNEGSKA come from the germline V gene (reference sequence). Unmatched junction bases numbered 4, after V lost 5 bases and J lost 3 bases. The CDR3 coding sequence is TGCAGTGCTGTTTGGACAGGGGAAGAGACCCAGTACTTC. This gives the protein CSAVWTGEETQYF.

The J gene is TRBJ2-2, the V gene TRBV5-1; 16 bases match TRBD2. Germline V gene data show CDR1 as SGHRS and CDR2 as YFSETQ. V was clipped by 4 bases and J by 1 base; unmatched bases: 4. The length of the CDR3 is 18 residues. The CDR3 DNA sequence: TGCGCCAGCAGCACCGGGACTAGCGGGAGGGTGAACACCGGGGAGCTGTTTTTT. Its protein is CASSTGTSGRVNTGELFF.

This clonotype was seen at least ten times. The chain employs TRBV7-8 and TRBJ2-1; 9 nucleotides match TRBD2. CDR3 length: 16 residues. The V and J ends lost 3 bases and 4 bases, in that order; junction bases with no gene match: 7. Germline CDR1 and CDR2: SGHVS and FQNEAQ. The CDR3 nucleotides are TGTGCCAGCAGCTTGTCGACTAGCGGTACTTACAATGAGCAGTTCTTC. This sequence encodes CASSLSTSGTYNEQFF.

This clonotype was detected many times. This chain links TRBV5-1 with TRBJ2-7; 7 bases align to TRBD1. Germline values: CDR1 SGHRS, CDR2 YFSETQ. The length of the CDR3 is 15 residues. Germline trimming cut 3 bases from V and 2 bases from J; bases unmatched to any gene: 8. CDR3 residues: CASSSTGLPTYEQYF. In DNA, the CDR3 is TGCGCCAGCAGCTCGACAGGGTTGCCAACCTACGAGCAGTACTTC.

The J gene is TRBJ2-1, the V gene TRBV7-3, with 7 bases matching TRBD2. This CDR3 is built from 17 residues. J was trimmed by 4 bases and V by 1 base; bases with no gene match: 10. The germline CDR1 and CDR2 sequences are SGHTA and FQGTGA. The CDR3, as DNA: TGTGCCAGCAGCTTAAATGGCGGGAGCCCCTTATACAATGAGCAGTTCTTC. This sequence encodes CASSLNGGSPLYNEQFF.

This clonotype was picked up many times. The gene calls are TRBV12-3 or TRBV12-4 and TRBJ1-5, with D unresolved. Trimming removed 4 bases from V and 2 bases from J, with 15 bases in between. This CDR3 region has 16 residues. This CDR3 reads CASSSLPTIGNQPQHF. The DNA of the CDR3 is TGTGCCAGCAGTTCATTACCCACCATAGGCAATCAGCCCCAGCATTTT.

This clonotype came up many times. The chain has TRBV29-1 and TRBJ1-4, with 7 bases lining up with TRBD1. J lost 14 bases, V lost 7 bases, and 10 bases had no gene match. CDR3 length equals 11 residues. Germline CDR1 and CDR2: SQVTM and ANQGSEA. Here the CDR3 reads CSADRLGVLFF. CDR3 coding DNA: TGCAGCGCGGACAGGCTTGGGGTTCTGTTTTTT.

This clonotype has a count of ten or more. V gene TRBV5-1 combines with J gene TRBJ2-5; D gene unclear. The CDR3 length is 14 residues. In germline, CDR1 is SGHRS, CDR2 YFSETQ. V lost 4 bases to trimming and J lost 2 bases, with 12 bases between them. DNA of the CDR3: TGCGCCAGCAGCCACGGACGGAATCAAGAGACCCAGTACTTC. Translated, it gives CASSHGRNQETQYF.

This clonotype was observed a handful of times. The CDR3 coding sequence is TGTGCCAGCAGCCAAATCTCTAGCGGGATACTGAATACGCAGTATTTT. This encodes CASSQISSGILNTQYF. The rearrangement uses TRBV3-1 and TRBJ2-3, with 9 bases matching TRBD2. Germline-derived CDR1 and CDR2 are LGHDT and YNNKEL (reference sequence). V lost 2 bases, J lost 7 bases, and 10 bases stayed unmatched. The CDR3 runs 16 residues.

This clonotype has more than one count but fewer than ten. The chain is built from TRBV29-1 and TRBJ1-1, with 7 nucleotides matching TRBD1. Germline CDR1 reads SQVTM; CDR2 reads ANQGSEA. With V trimmed by 8 bases and J by 0 bases, 6 bases remained unmatched. The CDR3 runs to 13 residues. CDR3 region: CSPADRMNTEAFF. As DNA, the CDR3 is TGCAGCCCCGCGGACAGGATGAACACTGAAGCTTTCTTT. The full variable domain, rest sourced from reference TRBV29-1 and TRBJ1-1, is SAVISQKPSRDICQRGTSLTIQCQVDSQVTMMFWYRQQPGQSLTLIATANQGSEATYESGFVIDKFPISRPNLTFSTLTVSNMSPEDSSIYLCSPADRMNTEAFFGQGTRLTVV.

The sample holds a few counts of this clonotype. The CDR3 here is CASKSGNTGELFF. The DNA of the CDR3 is TGTGCCAGTAAGAGTGGTAACACCGGGGAGCTGTTTTTT. This chain links TRBV19 with TRBJ2-2, with no clear D. V lost 7 bases and J lost 2, with 8 bases in between. This CDR3 region has 13 residues. Germline V gene data show CDR1 as LNHDA and CDR2 as SQIVND (reference sequence).

The chain recombines TRBV12-3 or TRBV12-4 with TRBJ2-5; 8 bases match TRBD1. This CDR3 comprises 17 residues. With V trimmed by 4 bases and J by 6 bases, 16 bases remained unmatched. CDR3 sequence (DNA): TGTGCCAGCAGTTCTTCCCCGAACCCTGACAGGGGCAAGACCCAGTACTTC. This encodes CASSSSPNPDRGKTQYF.

This clonotype was observed many times. In nucleotides, the CDR3 is TGTGCCAGCAGTGAAAGCGGCACCGGGGAGCTGTTTTTT. It codes for CASSESGTGELFF. This chain connects TRBV6-4 to TRBJ2-2; D possibly corresponds to TRBD2 (5 bases). V lost 3 bases, J lost 4 bases, and 6 bases lay in between. The length of the CDR3 is 13 residues. Germline-derived CDR1 and CDR2 are MRHNA and SNTAGT.